This TCR beta chain is from a study of early T cells in non-severe SARS-CoV-2 infection. Study information: Unsorted whole-blood RNA was sequenced in bulk, leaving chains unpaired. Study-level points and caveats: Missing private and CD4 specificities, VDJdb matching favored anti-spike CD8 responses.

TCRdb ran MiXCR on the 5' RACE reads and lists one entry per CDR3 protein. Here the sample spans 60,000 or so distinct CDR3 sequences, roughly 12% being singletons. About this clonotype: The antigen remains unidentified.

CDR3 length equals 14 residues. J lost 6 bases, V lost 3 bases, and 5 bases had no gene match. Looked up from germline, CDR1 is SQVTM and CDR2 is ANQGSEA. V usage is TRBV29-1 and J usage is TRBJ2-2; 9 bases line up with TRBD2. This clonotype was sampled from an adult who was a healthcare worker with PCR-confirmed SARS-CoV-2 infection or an uninfected control (not recorded which). The sample taken for sequencing was whole blood. CDR3: CSVEAGGPSGELFF. The DNA for the CDR3 is TGCAGCGTTGAGGCGGGAGGGCCGTCCGGGGAGCTGTTTTTT.